The sequence of this T cell receptor beta chain was determined in a study of OX40 agonist ivuxolimab in advanced cancers. Context from the whole study: Ivuxolimab was an agonistic, fully human IgG2 monoclonal antibody directed against OX40 (CD134), a costimulatory receptor. Intravenous ivuxolimab was administered to patients every 2 weeks at six dose levels: 0.01, 0.1, 0.3, 1.5, 3 and 10 mg/kg. Among the roughly 50 dose-escalation patients, 19 had hepatocellular carcinoma, 15 or so melanoma, 9 renal cell carcinoma and 9 head and neck cancer. In the dose-escalation cohort, roughly 82% of patients were male, and the mean age was roughly 56 years with a range of roughly 20 to 80. Prior anti-PD-1, anti-PD-L1 or anti-CTLA-4 therapy was permitted, and checkpoint inhibitors had been received by roughly two fifths of dose-escalation patients. Three dose-escalation patients achieved partial responses, one with hepatocellular carcinoma and two with cutaneous melanoma. The point of sequencing TCRbeta in the periphery was to test whether ivuxolimab changed TCR sequence diversity and drove clonal T-cell expansion. The monotherapy dose-escalation portion (N of about 49 patients) of the phase I ivuxolimab trial is reported in the paper. Overall study results and their limits: At doses from 0.1 to 3.0 mg/kg, clonal expansion was seen in both CD4+ and CD8+ blood T cells between baseline and week 6. Which antigens the clonally expanded peripheral T cells were specific for was not determined. In the 0.1-3.0 mg/kg groups, partial responders were among the patients with the lowest normalized peripheral clonal expansion, particularly in CD8+ T cells. After ivuxolimab, more expanded clones were found on average in CD8+ T cells than in CD4+ T cells. Low levels of normalized T-cell clonal expansion were also shown by some nonresponding patients.

Patients with a history of autoimmune disease or receiving systemic immunosuppression were excluded from the trial. Peripheral blood for TCR sequencing was drawn from every dose cohort at baseline, at cycle 4 day 1 and at cycle 7 day 1. The samples were taken from a phase I, first-in-human, multicenter, open-label dose-escalation trial of ivuxolimab. Adults with locally advanced or metastatic head and neck squamous cell, hepatocellular, melanoma or renal cell carcinoma were enrolled in the trial. Before TCR sequencing, CD4+ T cells and CD8+ T cells from peripheral blood were sorted into separate populations. Comments on this clone: Its recognized antigen is unknown. Qualities for individual bases were not recorded, and no much larger clone is one base off.

To sequence the TCRbeta CDR3 region, genomic DNA was isolated from the sorted cells. TCRbeta CDR3 regions were sequenced using the immunoSEQ Assay. In TCRdb, the immuneACCESS table is reduced to in-frame sequences with V and J assigned. These tables do not hold every clone; where another copy was compared, an unresolved V gene accounts for under half, and the others remain unexplained. This sample gives over 55,000 clones in total; approximately 86% of them show up just once. In total, the top ten clones hold 11% of the sample. V gives up 4 bases and J gives up 6 bases, and the segment between their germline ends measures 22 bases. The CDR3, from cysteine to phenylalanine, totals 17 residues. Only the CDR3 part of the read is kept: 51 bases, read in frame from the first base. According to the germline V gene, CDR1 reads SGHNT and CDR2 reads YENEEA.

This receptor was obtained from an adult with an advanced solid tumor such as melanoma, head and neck, liver or kidney cancer. This material consisted of CD4+ or CD8+ T cells sorted from blood, taken in a trial of the OX40 agonist ivuxolimab. Recombination joined TRBV11-3 with TRBJ2-1; D gene: possibly TRBD1, on 6 matching bases. The CDR3 in this case is CASSSTAGDTYPNEQFF. In nucleotides, the sequence is TGTGCCAGCAGCTCCACTGCCGGGGACACCTATCCCAATGAGCAGTTCTTC.